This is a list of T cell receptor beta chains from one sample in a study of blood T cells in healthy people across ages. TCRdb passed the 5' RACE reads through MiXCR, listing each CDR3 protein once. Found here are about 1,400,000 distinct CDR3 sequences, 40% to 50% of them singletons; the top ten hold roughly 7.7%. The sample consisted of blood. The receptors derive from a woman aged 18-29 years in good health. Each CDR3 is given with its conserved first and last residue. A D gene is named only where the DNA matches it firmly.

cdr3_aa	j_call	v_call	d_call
CASSSFPDRGTDTQYF	TRBJ2-3	TRBV27	TRBD1
CASILTGANTEAFF	TRBJ1-1	TRBV6-6	TRBD1
CASSVVPPSGRGYEQYF	TRBJ2-7	TRBV9	TRBD2
CASMREKDYGYTF	TRBJ1-2	TRBV6-5	NA
CATSDLPEGTWTCKGTDTQYF	TRBJ2-3	TRBV24-1	NA
CSAIPGLAGADTQYF	TRBJ2-3	TRBV20-1	TRBD2
CAILRPTTPGLRNSPLHF	TRBJ1-6	TRBV27	NA
CASSPLWGARETDTQYF	TRBJ2-3	TRBV2	NA
CASSVIAGPDNNEQFF	TRBJ2-1	TRBV7-6	TRBD2
CASSVAGAPETQYF	TRBJ2-5	TRBV9	NA